This TCR beta chain was identified in a study of blood T cell repertoires in COVID-19. Study details: From the United States, Italy and Spain came samples of acute and convalescent COVID-19. PBMCs, B-cell-depleted T cells, or T cells provided the cDNA or gDNA that made up the material.

Germline-derived CDR1 and CDR2 are MDHEN and SYDVKM. The CDR3 covers 14 residues. The V end lost 6 bases, the J end lost 6 bases, and 12 bases lay between the germline ends. Source study methods: Estimated nucleated cell counts came from reference gene primer amplification. Profiled with immunoSEQ multiplex PCR; TCRdb holds only in-frame clones, not every one. The DNA gave D and trimming, while V, J and clone size come from that table. The sample consists of around 19,000 clones, about 90% of them appearing once. Sequencing was done on a sample of peripheral blood. This sequence was found in a human donor in a cohort sampled during active COVID-19. The genes are TRBV28 and TRBJ1-6; tentative D call: TRBD1 (5 bases). CDR3: CASSQGLRNSPLHF. CDR3 nucleotide sequence: TGTGCCAGCAGCCAGGGACTTCGTAATTCACCCCTCCACTTT.